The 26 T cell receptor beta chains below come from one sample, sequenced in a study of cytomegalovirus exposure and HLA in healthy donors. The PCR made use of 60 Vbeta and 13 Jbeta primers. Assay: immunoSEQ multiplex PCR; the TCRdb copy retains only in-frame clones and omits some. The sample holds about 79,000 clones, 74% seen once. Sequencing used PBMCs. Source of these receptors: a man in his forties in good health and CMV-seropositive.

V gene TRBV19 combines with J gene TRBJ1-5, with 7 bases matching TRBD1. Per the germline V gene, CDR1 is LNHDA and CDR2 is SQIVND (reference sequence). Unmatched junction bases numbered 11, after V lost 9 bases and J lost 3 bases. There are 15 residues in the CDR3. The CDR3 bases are TGTGCCAGCTTGGAGAAGACAGGGTTCAATCAGCCCCAGCATTTT. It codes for CASLEKTGFNQPQHF.

The CDR3: CAWSGDSYTYEQYF. The CDR3 DNA sequence: TGTGCCTGGAGTGGAGACAGTTATACCTACGAGCAGTACTTC. The chain couples TRBV30 to TRBJ2-7, with TRBD1 as a possible D gene (5 bases). Between the trimmed V and J ends, which lost 1 base and 2 bases, there was a span of 12 bases. Germline values: CDR1 GTSNPN, CDR2 SVGIG (reference sequence). The CDR3 contains 14 residues.

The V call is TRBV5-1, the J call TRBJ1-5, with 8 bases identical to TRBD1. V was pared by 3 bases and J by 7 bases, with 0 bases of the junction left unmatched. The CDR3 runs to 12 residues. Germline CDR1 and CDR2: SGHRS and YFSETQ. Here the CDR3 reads CASSWTGQPQHF. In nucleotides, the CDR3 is TGCGCCAGCAGCTGGACAGGGCAGCCCCAGCATTTT.

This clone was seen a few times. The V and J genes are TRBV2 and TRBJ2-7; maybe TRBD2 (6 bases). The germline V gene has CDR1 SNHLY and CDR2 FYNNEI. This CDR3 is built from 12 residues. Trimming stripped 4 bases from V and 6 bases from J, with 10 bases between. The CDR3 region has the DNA TGTGCCAGCAGTGGTGGAGGGTCCGAGCAGTACTTC. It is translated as CASSGGGSEQYF.

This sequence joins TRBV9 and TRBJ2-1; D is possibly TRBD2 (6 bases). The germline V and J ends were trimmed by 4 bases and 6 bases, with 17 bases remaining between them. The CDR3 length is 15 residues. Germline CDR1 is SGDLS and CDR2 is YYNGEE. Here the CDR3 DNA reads TGTGCCAGCAGCCTGGGGACTTCCGGGTCCAATGAGCAGTTCTTC. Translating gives CASSLGTSGSNEQFF. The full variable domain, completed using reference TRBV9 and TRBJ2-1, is DSGVTQTPKHLITATGQRVTLRCSPRSGDLSVYWYQQSLDQGLQFLIQYYNGEERAKGNILERFSAQQFPDLHSELNLSSLELGDSALYFCASSLGTSGSNEQFFGPGTRLTVL.

CDR3 amino acids: CASSRGQGNTDTQYF. CDR3 sequence (DNA): TGTGCCAGCAGCCGGGGACAGGGGAACACAGATACGCAGTATTTT. This chain uses TRBV7-3 with TRBJ2-3; 10 nucleotides agree with TRBD1. There are 15 residues in the CDR3. The germline CDR1 and CDR2 sequences are SGHTA and FQGTGA. The trim removed 5 bases at V and 2 bases at J, leaving 4 bases unmatched.

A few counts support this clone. The CDR3 is CASRGQGEAFF. The CDR3 DNA reads as TGTGCCAGCAGGGGTCAGGGGGAAGCTTTCTTT. The gene calls are TRBV6-5 and TRBJ1-1; a possible D gene is TRBD1 (6 bases). CDR1 and CDR2 (germline): MNHEY, SVGAGI. V lost 6 bases and J 8 bases, leaving 10 bases between the germline ends. The CDR3 runs 11 residues.

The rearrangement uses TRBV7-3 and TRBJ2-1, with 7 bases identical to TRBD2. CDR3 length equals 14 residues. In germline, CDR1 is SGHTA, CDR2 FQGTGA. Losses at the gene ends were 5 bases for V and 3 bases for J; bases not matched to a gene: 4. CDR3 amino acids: CASSVGGGYNEQFF. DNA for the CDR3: TGTGCCAGCAGCGTTGGGGGGGGCTACAATGAGCAGTTCTTC.

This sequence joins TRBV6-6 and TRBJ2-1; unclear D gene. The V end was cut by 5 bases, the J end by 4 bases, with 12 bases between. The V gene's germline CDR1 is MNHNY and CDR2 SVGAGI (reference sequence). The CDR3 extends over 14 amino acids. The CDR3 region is CASSPKTPYNEQFF. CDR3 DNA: TGTGCCAGCAGTCCCAAGACTCCGTACAATGAGCAGTTCTTC.

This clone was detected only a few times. In nucleotides, the CDR3 is TGTGCCAGCAGCCGAGAGGACACTGAAGCTTTCTTT. Its protein product is CASSREDTEAFF. This sequence joins TRBV5-4 and TRBJ1-1, with unresolved D. The V and J ends lost 4 bases and 3 bases respectively, with 7 bases between them. This CDR3 spans 12 amino acids. Germline assignment: CDR1 SGHNT and CDR2 YYREEE (reference sequence).

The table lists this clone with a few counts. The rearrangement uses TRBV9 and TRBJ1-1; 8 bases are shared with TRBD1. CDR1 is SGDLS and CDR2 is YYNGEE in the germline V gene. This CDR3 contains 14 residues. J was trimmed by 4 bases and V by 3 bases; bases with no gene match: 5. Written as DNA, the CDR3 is TGTGCCAGCAGCGACTCCAGGGGGCCCACTGAAGCTTTCTTT. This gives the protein CASSDSRGPTEAFF.

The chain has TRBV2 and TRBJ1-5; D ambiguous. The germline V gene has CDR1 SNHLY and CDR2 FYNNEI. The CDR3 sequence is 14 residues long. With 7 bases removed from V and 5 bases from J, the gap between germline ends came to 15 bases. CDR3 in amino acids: CASNLEGSYQPQHF. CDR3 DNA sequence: TGTGCCAGCAACCTGGAGGGCTCGTATCAGCCCCAGCATTTT.

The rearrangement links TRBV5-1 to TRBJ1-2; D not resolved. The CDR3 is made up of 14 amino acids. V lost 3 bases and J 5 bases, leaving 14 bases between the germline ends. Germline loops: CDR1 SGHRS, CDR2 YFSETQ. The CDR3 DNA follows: TGCGCCAGCAGCTCGGAGGACGGGATTTATGGCTACACCTTC. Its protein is CASSSEDGIYGYTF.

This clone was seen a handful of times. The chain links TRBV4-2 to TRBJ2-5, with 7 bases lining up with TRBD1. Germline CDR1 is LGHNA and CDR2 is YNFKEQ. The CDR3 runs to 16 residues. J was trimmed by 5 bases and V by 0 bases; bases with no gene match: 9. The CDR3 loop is CASSQDQRGPGETQYF. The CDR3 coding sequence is TGTGCCAGCAGCCAAGACCAGAGGGGGCCGGGGGAGACCCAGTACTTC.

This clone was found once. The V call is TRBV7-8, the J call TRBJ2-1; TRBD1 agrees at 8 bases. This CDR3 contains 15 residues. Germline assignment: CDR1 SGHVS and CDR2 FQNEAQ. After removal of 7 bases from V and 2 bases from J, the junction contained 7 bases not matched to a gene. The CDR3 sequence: CASILTGVPYNEQFF. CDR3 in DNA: TGTGCCAGCATCCTGACAGGGGTCCCCTACAATGAGCAGTTCTTC.

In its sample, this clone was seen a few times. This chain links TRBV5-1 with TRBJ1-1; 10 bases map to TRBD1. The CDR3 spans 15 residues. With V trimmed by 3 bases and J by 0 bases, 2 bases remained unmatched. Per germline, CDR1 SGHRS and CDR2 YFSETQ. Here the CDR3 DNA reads TGCGCCAGCAGCTGGGGACAGGGGATGAACACTGAAGCTTTCTTT. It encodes CASSWGQGMNTEAFF.

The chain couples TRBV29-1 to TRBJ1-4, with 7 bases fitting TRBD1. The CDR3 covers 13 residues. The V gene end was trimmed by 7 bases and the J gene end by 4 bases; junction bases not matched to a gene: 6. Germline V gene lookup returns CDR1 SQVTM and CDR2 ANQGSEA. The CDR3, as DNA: TGCAGCGCCCGGGACAGCAGTAATGAAAAACTGTTTTTT. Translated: CSARDSSNEKLFF.

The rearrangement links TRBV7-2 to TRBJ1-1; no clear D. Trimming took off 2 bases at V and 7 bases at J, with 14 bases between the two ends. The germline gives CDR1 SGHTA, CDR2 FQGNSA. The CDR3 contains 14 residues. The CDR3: CASSLLLVRGEAFF. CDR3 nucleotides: TGTGCCAGCAGCTTACTTTTAGTTCGCGGTGAAGCTTTCTTT. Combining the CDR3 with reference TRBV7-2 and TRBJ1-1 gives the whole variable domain GAGVSQSPSNKVTEKGKDVELRCDPISGHTALYWYRQSLGQGLEFLIYFQGNSAPDKSGLPSDRFSAERTGGSVSTLTIQRTQQEDSAVYLCASSLLLVRGEAFFGQGTRLTVV.

The CDR3 nucleotides read TGCGCCAGCAGCCTTGGGACTAGCGGGATATACGAGCAGTACTTC. Translated: CASSLGTSGIYEQYF. V is TRBV4-1 and J is TRBJ2-7, with TRBD2 matching over 13 bases. V lost 4 bases to trimming and J lost 4 bases; unmatched junction nucleotides: 4. The CDR3 covers 15 residues. Germline values: CDR1 MGHRA, CDR2 YSYEKL.

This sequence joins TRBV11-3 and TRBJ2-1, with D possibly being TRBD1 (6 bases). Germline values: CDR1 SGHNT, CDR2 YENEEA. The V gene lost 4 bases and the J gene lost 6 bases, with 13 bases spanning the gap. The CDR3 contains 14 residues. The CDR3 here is CASSSGQPGNEQFF. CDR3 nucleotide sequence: TGTGCCAGCAGCTCCGGACAGCCGGGCAATGAGCAGTTCTTC.

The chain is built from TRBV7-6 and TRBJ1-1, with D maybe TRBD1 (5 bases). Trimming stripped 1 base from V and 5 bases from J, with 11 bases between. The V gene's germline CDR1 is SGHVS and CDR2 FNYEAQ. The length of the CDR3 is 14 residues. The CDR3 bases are TGTGCCAGCAGCTTAGAACGGGGGTGGACTGAAGCTTTCTTT. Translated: CASSLERGWTEAFF.

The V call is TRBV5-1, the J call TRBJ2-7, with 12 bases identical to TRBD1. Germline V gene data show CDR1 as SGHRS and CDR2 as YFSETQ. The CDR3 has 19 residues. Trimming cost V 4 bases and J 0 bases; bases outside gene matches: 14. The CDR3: CASSEGTGGNYLYSYEQYF. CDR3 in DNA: TGCGCCAGCAGCGAGGGGACAGGGGGCAATTATTTGTACTCCTACGAGCAGTACTTC.

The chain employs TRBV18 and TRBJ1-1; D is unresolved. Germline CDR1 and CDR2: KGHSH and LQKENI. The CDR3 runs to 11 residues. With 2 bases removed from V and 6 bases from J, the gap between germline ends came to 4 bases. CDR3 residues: CASSPSSEAFF. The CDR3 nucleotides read TGTGCCAGCTCACCATCCTCTGAAGCTTTCTTT. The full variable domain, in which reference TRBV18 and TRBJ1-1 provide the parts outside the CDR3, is NAGVMQNPRHLVRRRGQEARLRCSPMKGHSHVYWYRQLPEEGLKFMVYLQKENIIDESGMPKERFSAEFPKEGPSILRIQQVVRGDSAAYFCASSPSSEAFFGQGTRLTVV.

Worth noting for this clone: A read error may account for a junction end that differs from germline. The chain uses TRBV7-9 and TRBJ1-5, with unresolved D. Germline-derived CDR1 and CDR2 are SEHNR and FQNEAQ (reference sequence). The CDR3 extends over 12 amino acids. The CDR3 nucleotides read TGTTCCAGCAGCTTATCCGATCAGCCCCAGCATTTT. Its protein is CSSSLSDQPQHF.

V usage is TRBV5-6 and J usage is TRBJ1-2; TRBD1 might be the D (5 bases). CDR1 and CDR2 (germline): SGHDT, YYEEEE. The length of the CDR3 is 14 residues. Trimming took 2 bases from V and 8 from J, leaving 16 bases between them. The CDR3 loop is CASSFRRGERGYTF. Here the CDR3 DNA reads TGTGCCAGCAGCTTTAGGAGGGGCGAGCGAGGCTACACCTTC.

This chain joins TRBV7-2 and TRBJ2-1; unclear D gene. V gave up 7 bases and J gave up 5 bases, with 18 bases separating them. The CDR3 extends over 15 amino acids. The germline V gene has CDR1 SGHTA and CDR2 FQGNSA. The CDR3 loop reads CASIKDVLGDNEQFF. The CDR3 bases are TGTGCCAGCATAAAAGACGTACTTGGAGACAATGAGCAGTTCTTC.